This TCR beta chain originates from a study of cytomegalovirus exposure and HLA in healthy donors. Study background: A later analysis reported the roughly 130 validation repertoires used the same platform as the 550 to 800 first-cohort repertoires.

Clones were read by immunoSEQ multiplex PCR, and TCRdb kept only the in-frame ones, dropping some. The table shows about 66,000 clones, with approximately 97% occurring only once. The sequenced material came from PBMCs. This TCR was sampled from a woman between 18 and 29 years old in good health and CMV-seropositive.

DNA of the CDR3: TGTGCCAGCAAACGGGACAGAGGAGATACGCAGTATTTT. Its protein is CASKRDRGDTQYF. J is TRBJ2-3 and V is TRBV28; 7 bases agree with TRBD1. There are 13 residues in the CDR3. With 7 bases clipped from V and 5 bases from J, the junction kept 6 bases outside the gene matches. The germline V gene encodes CDR1 MDHEN and CDR2 SYDVKM.